These 20 T cell receptor beta chains were sequenced from one sample in a study of PD-L1 blockade in urothelial cancer (dated by TCRdb to about 2017). Libraries came from the immunoSEQ multiplex PCR assay. Sourced from immuneACCESS, this table was stored by TCRdb with only in-frame sequences that have V and J called. A share of the clones is absent; for the studies checked, an unresolved V gene accounts for under half, and the remainder has no known explanation. The sample profile shows approximately 15,000 clones; approximately 86% of them were found once. 4.5% to 6.5% of the sample is taken by the ten largest. Source: PBMCs, taken around atezolizumab (anti-PD-L1) treatment. The source of these receptors is a man over 45 with urothelial cancer.

The chain carries TRBV19 and TRBJ2-2; 10 bases are a match to TRBD2. Unmatched junction bases numbered 8, after V lost 3 bases and J lost 7 bases. The CDR3 runs 16 residues. The germline V gene has CDR1 LNHDA and CDR2 SQIVND (reference sequence). The CDR3 coding sequence is TGTGCCAGTAGTATGAGTCTAGCGGGAGTTGGCGGGGAGCTGTTTTTT. It codes for CASSMSLAGVGGELFF.

CDR3 nucleotide sequence: TGTGCCAGCGGAATGACAGGGCCCTACGAGCAGTACTTC. Translated: CASGMTGPYEQYF. The V call is TRBV27, the J call TRBJ2-7; 7 bases agree with TRBD1. CDR3 length: 13 amino acids. The germline V gene has CDR1 MNHEY and CDR2 SMNVEV (reference sequence). V lost 8 bases to trimming and J lost 2 bases; unmatched junction nucleotides: 6.

The rearrangement joins TRBV2 to TRBJ1-1, with a possible D match to TRBD1 (6 bases). CDR3 size: 13 residues. Germline-derived CDR1 and CDR2 are SNHLY and FYNNEI. V lost 5 bases to trimming and J lost 3 bases, with 10 bases between them. The CDR3 loop reads CASSYRADTEAFF. The CDR3 nucleotides are TGTGCCAGCAGTTACAGGGCGGACACTGAAGCTTTCTTT. Filled out from reference TRBV2 and TRBJ1-1, the complete variable domain reads EPEVTQTPSHQVTQMGQEVILRCVPISNHLYFYWYRQILGQKVEFLVSFYNNEISEKSEIFDDQFSVERPDGSNFTLKIRSTKLEDSAMYFCASSYRADTEAFFGQGTRLTVV.

This chain connects TRBV5-1 to TRBJ1-1; D possibly corresponds to TRBD1 (6 bases). Per the germline V gene, CDR1 is SGHRS and CDR2 is YFSETQ. The CDR3 totals 15 residues. Trimming took 4 bases from V and 4 from J, leaving 17 bases between them. The CDR3 DNA sequence: TGCGCCAGCAGCCGGGCCGGGGGGGCGTTCACTGAAGCTTTCTTT. As protein: CASSRAGGAFTEAFF.

This clone has just one count. The rearrangement uses TRBV7-9 and TRBJ2-2; 8 bases match TRBD2. V was pared by 4 bases and J by 2 bases, with 9 bases of the junction left unmatched. The CDR3 is 17 residues long. Germline lookup yields CDR1 SEHNR and CDR2 FQNEAQ (reference sequence). The CDR3 DNA reads TGTGCCAGCAGCTCTATGCTACTAGCGGCAAACACCGGGGAGCTGTTTTTT. This translates into CASSSMLLAANTGELFF.

CDR3 bases: TGTGCCAGCAGCGTGGGTACAGGTGACTACGAGCAGTACTTC. Translated, it gives CASSVGTGDYEQYF. The rearrangement uses TRBV9 and TRBJ2-7, with D maybe TRBD1 (5 bases). CDR1 is SGDLS and CDR2 is YYNGEE in the germline V gene. Between the trimmed V and J ends, which lost 2 bases and 3 bases, there was a span of 12 bases. The CDR3 consists of 14 residues.

The rearrangement links TRBV7-8 to TRBJ2-1, with 8 bases matching TRBD2. In germline, CDR1 is SGHVS, CDR2 FQNEAQ. The length of the CDR3 is 16 residues. V was clipped by 5 bases and J by 10 bases; unmatched bases: 16. CDR3 amino acids: CASSPPGGGQFLEQFF. In DNA form, the CDR3 reads TGTGCCAGCAGCCCCCCCGGGGGGGGGCAGTTTTTGGAGCAGTTCTTC. The complete variable domain, with remaining parts taken from reference TRBV7-8 and TRBJ2-1, reads GAGVSQSPRYKVAKRGQDVALRCDPISGHVSLFWYQQALGQGPEFLTYFQNEAQLDKSGLPSDRFFAERPEGSVSTLKIQRTQQEDSAVYLCASSPPGGGQFLEQFFGPGTRLTVL.

The rearrangement uses TRBV21-1 and TRBJ1-5; the tabulated D call, TRBD1, remains unverified against the DNA. TRBV21-1 constitutes a pseudogene. This CDR3 spans 18 amino acids. The DNA for the CDR3 is TGTGCCAGCACCAAGGACAGGGGGCAGGTATATAGCAATCAGCCCCAGCATTTT. Translated: CASTKDRGQVYSNQPQHF.

The chain has TRBV2 and TRBJ2-7; 9 bases map to TRBD2. The CDR3 has 14 amino acids. Unmatched junction bases numbered 5, after V lost 6 bases and J lost 2 bases. CDR1 and CDR2 from the germline V gene are SNHLY and FYNNEI. The CDR3 nucleotides are TGTGCCAGCAGCCCGGGACTAGCTACCTACGAGCAGTACTTC. This sequence encodes CASSPGLATYEQYF.

This rearrangement joins TRBV15 to TRBJ2-1; D unclear. This CDR3 spans 13 amino acids. The germline V gene has CDR1 LNHNV and CDR2 YYDKDF (reference sequence). Trimming took off 0 bases at V and 7 bases at J, with 7 bases between the two ends. The CDR3 here is CATSRDFGNEQFF. In nucleotides, the CDR3 is TGTGCCACCAGCAGAGATTTCGGGAATGAGCAGTTCTTC.

V is TRBV5-1 and J is TRBJ1-1, with a weak D call TRBD1 (6 bases). The germline CDR1 and CDR2 sequences are SGHRS and YFSETQ. The CDR3 extends over 17 amino acids. The germline V and J ends were trimmed by 0 bases and 0 bases, with 15 bases remaining between them. CDR3 protein: CASSLAVGEGVNTEAFF. The CDR3 DNA is TGCGCCAGCAGCTTGGCGGTTGGGGAGGGGGTGAACACTGAAGCTTTCTTT. The full variable domain, with the rest looked up from reference TRBV5-1 and TRBJ1-1, is KAGVTQTPRYLIKTRGQQVTLSCSPISGHRSVSWYQQTPGQGLQFLFEYFSETQRNKGNFPGRFSGRQFSNSRSEMNVSTLELGDSALYLCASSLAVGEGVNTEAFFGQGTRLTVV.

The chain is built from TRBV5-4 and TRBJ2-1; 10 bases agree with TRBD2. The V segment lost 4 bases and the J segment 9 bases; nucleotides outside the gene matches: 13. The CDR3 length is 16 residues. Germline lookup yields CDR1 SGHNT and CDR2 YYREEE (reference sequence). CDR3 in amino acids: CASSERTSGLLSEQFF. CDR3 coding DNA: TGTGCCAGCAGCGAGCGGACTAGCGGATTGCTTAGTGAGCAGTTCTTC.

The rearrangement links TRBV7-9 to TRBJ1-4, with D tentatively TRBD1 (5 bases). The germline V gene encodes CDR1 SEHNR and CDR2 FQNEAQ (reference sequence). The CDR3 is 17 residues long. V gave up 1 base and J gave up 0 bases, with 12 bases separating them. The CDR3 here is CASSLEMWTSTNEKLFF. CDR3 DNA sequence: TGTGCCAGCAGCTTAGAGATGTGGACATCAACTAATGAAAAACTGTTTTTT.

The gene calls are TRBV6-5 and TRBJ1-2, with no clear D. Germline V gene lookup returns CDR1 MNHEY and CDR2 SVGAGI. V was pared by 6 bases and J by 0 bases, with 11 bases between. The CDR3 spans 14 residues. CDR3 coding DNA: TGTGCCAGCAGCGAGATCCGGGCTAACTATGGCTACACCTTC. It is translated as CASSEIRANYGYTF.

By share of the sample, this clone is medium-sized. The CDR3 sequence is CASLGSYNSPLHF. CDR3 coding DNA: TGTGCCTCCCTAGGCTCCTATAATTCACCCCTCCACTTT. This chain links TRBV6-1 with TRBJ1-6; D is uncertain. Trimming left V 11 bases short and J 0 bases short, with 8 bases between. The CDR3 loop spans 13 amino acids. Germline CDR1 and CDR2: MNHNS and SASEGT.

This chain joins TRBV10-3 and TRBJ2-5; a weak D match, TRBD1 (6 bases). CDR1 ENHRY and CDR2 SYGVKD come from the germline V gene. V was cut by 6 bases and J by 5 bases, with 16 bases left in between. The CDR3 totals 14 residues. CDR3 sequence reads: CAIREQGSPETQYF. The CDR3 DNA is TGTGCCATCAGAGAACAGGGTAGCCCCGAGACCCAGTACTTC.

V usage is TRBV5-1 and J usage is TRBJ2-7; TRBD1 matches at 11 bases. V gave up 0 bases and J gave up 5 bases; unmatched junction bases: 7. This CDR3 is built from 16 residues. In germline, CDR1 is SGHRS, CDR2 YFSETQ. This chain's CDR3 is CASSLAVRTGGDEQYF. DNA for the CDR3: TGCGCCAGCAGCTTGGCGGTTAGGACAGGGGGCGACGAGCAGTACTTC.

The chain links TRBV30 to TRBJ1-1; D call uncertain. Germline V gene sequence: CDR1 GTSNPN, CDR2 SVGIG (reference sequence). The CDR3 contains 10 residues. The V gene lost 1 base and the J gene lost 7 bases, with 4 bases spanning the gap. The CDR3: CAWSGDEAFF. For the CDR3, the DNA is TGTGCCTGGAGTGGAGATGAAGCTTTCTTT. Full variable domain (remainder filled in from reference TRBV30 and TRBJ1-1): SQTIHQWPATLVQPVGSPLSLECTVEGTSNPNLYWYRQAAGRGLQLLFYSVGIGQISSEVPQNLSASRPQDRQFILSSKKLLLSDSGFYLCAWSGDEAFFGQGTRLTVV.

This rearrangement joins TRBV5-1 to TRBJ2-6; 10 nucleotides align to TRBD1. The CDR3 sequence is 20 residues long. The trim removed 4 bases at V and 1 base at J, leaving 14 bases unmatched. Per the germline V gene, CDR1 is SGHRS and CDR2 is YFSETQ. CDR3 residues: CASSPRLYRDRGSGANVLTF. As DNA, the CDR3 is TGCGCCAGCAGCCCTAGACTCTACCGGGACAGGGGATCTGGGGCCAACGTCCTGACTTTC.

This sequence joins TRBV30 and TRBJ2-3, with 11 bases lining up with TRBD1. From germline, CDR1 is GTSNPN and CDR2 SVGIG (reference sequence). V lost 6 bases to trimming and J lost 3 bases; unmatched junction nucleotides: 11. The CDR3 sequence is 16 residues long. The CDR3 is CACTTRDRGATDTQYF. DNA for the CDR3: TGTGCCTGTACCACCCGGGACAGGGGGGCGACAGATACGCAGTATTTT.